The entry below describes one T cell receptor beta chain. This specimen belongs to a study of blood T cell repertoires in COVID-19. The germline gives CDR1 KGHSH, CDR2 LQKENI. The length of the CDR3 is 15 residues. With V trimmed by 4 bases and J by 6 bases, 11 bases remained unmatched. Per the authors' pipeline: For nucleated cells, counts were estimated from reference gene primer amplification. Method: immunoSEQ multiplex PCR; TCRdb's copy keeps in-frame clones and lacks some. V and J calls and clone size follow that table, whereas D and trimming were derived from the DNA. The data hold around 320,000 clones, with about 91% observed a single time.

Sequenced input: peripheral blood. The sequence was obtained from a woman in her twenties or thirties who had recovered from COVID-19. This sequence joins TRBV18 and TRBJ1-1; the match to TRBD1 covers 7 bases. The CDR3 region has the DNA TGTGCCAGCTCACGCCGGGACAGTCGGGCCCCTGAAGCTTTCTTT. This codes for CASSRRDSRAPEAFF.